This T cell receptor beta chain was sequenced during a study of regulatory T cells in long-lasting Graves disease. Notes on the study in general: Segments TRBV28, TRBJ1-2 and TRBJ2-5 showed preferential usage in persistent disease. Analysis covered peripheral blood alone, not thyroid tissue.

This clonotype was counted at least ten times. Its antigen is not known. The length of the CDR3 is 19 residues. Germline-derived CDR1 and CDR2 are MNHEY and SVGAGI. The V end lost 2 bases, the J end lost 0 bases, and 17 bases lay between the germline ends. Sequencing libraries for TCR beta were prepared with iRepertoire HTBI primers and Arm-PCR of CDR3 regions. Source study methods: Identified across the samples were some 62 TRBV segments and roughly 14 TRBJ segments. MiXCR was run by TCRdb on the multiplex PCR reads, yielding one entry per CDR3 protein. The V and J calls come from TCRdb's annotation, not from the publication. The top ten clones hold about 36% of a sample with fewer than 350,000 distinct CDR3 sequences, 15% to 20% of them seen once. Time point noted: newly diagnosed GD, antithyroid drugs for less than 3 months. RNA extracted from PBMCs served as the sequencing template. Staff drew nine milliliters of peripheral blood into EDTA tubes.

This chain joins TRBV6-5 and TRBJ1-6; D is perhaps TRBD1 (5 bases). The source material was peripheral blood mononuclear cells (PBMCs), sampled at new diagnosis, from a patient treated with antithyroid drugs. This TCR derives from a female donor with Graves disease. The CDR3: CASSYQTSRGSSYNSPLHF. The CDR3 bases are TGTGCCAGCAGTTACCAAACTTCGAGGGGAAGCTCCTATAATTCACCCCTCCACTTT.